The 19 T cell receptor beta chains given below trace back to one sample, sequenced in a study of blood T cell repertoires in COVID-19. Produced via immunoSEQ multiplex PCR; TCRdb's table is partial and in-frame only. The sample includes 98,000 or so clones, approximately 91% of them seen just once. Sample: peripheral blood. All receptors come from a human donor in a cohort sampled during active COVID-19.

CDR3 DNA: TGTGCCAGCAGTAGCAAGACAGGGGTGGATGAAAAACTGTTTTTT. It encodes CASSSKTGVDEKLFF. V gene TRBV27 combines with J gene TRBJ1-4; TRBD1 matches at 8 bases. V lost 5 bases, J lost 6 bases, and 8 bases stayed unmatched. The CDR3 is made up of 15 amino acids. Germline V gene sequence: CDR1 MNHEY, CDR2 SMNVEV (reference sequence).

This clone is a singleton in its sample. This chain uses TRBV6-5 with TRBJ2-3; 9 bases line up with TRBD1. V was pared by 6 bases and J by 6 bases, with 7 bases of the junction left unmatched. Germline V lookup: CDR1 MNHEY, CDR2 SVGAGI. CDR3 length: 14 residues. The CDR3: CASRRDRVSDTQYF. As DNA, the CDR3 is TGTGCCAGCAGACGGGACAGGGTTTCCGATACGCAGTATTTT.

This sequence joins TRBV7-8 and TRBJ1-1; TRBD1 agrees at 10 bases. Germline CDR1 is SGHVS and CDR2 is FQNEAQ. J lost 1 base, V lost 3 bases, and 5 bases had no gene match. This CDR3 is 16 amino acids long. The CDR3 nucleotides are TGTGCCAGCAGCTTGAGACAGGGGGCATCGAACACTGAAGCTTTCTTT. Its translation: CASSLRQGASNTEAFF.

The chain couples TRBV11-1 to TRBJ2-5; 10 nucleotides align to TRBD1. CDR3 length: 16 residues. The germline V gene has CDR1 SGHAT and CDR2 FQDESV (reference sequence). V lost 2 bases and J lost 2; bases outside the gene matches: 5. The DNA of the CDR3 is TGTGCCAGCAGCTTAACCCCGGGACAGGGGCAAGAGACCCAGTACTTC. Translated, it gives CASSLTPGQGQETQYF. Combining the CDR3 with reference TRBV11-1 and TRBJ2-5 gives the whole variable domain EAEVAQSPRYKITEKSQAVAFWCDPISGHATLYWYRQILGQGPELLVQFQDESVVDDSQLPKDRFSAERLKGVDSTLKIQPAELGDSAMYLCASSLTPGQGQETQYFGPGTRLLVL.

The V and J genes are TRBV6-1 and TRBJ2-2; TRBD2 matches 7 bases. The V segment lost 0 bases and the J segment 5 bases; nucleotides outside the gene matches: 3. The CDR3 length is 15 residues. CDR1 and CDR2 from the germline V gene are MNHNS and SASEGT. For the CDR3, the DNA is TGTGCCAGCAGTGAAGCTTTGGGGGGGACCGGGGAGCTGTTTTTT. Its translation is CASSEALGGTGELFF.

The V and J genes are TRBV2 and TRBJ1-4; TRBD1 matches at 9 bases. Germline V gene data show CDR1 as SNHLY and CDR2 as FYNNEI. The J segment lost 9 bases and the V segment lost 6 bases, leaving 8 bases of the junction unmatched. This CDR3 is built from 14 residues. CDR3 sequence (DNA): TGTGCCAGCAGCCCGGGACAGGGTGGGCAAAAACTGTTTTTT. Its protein is CASSPGQGGQKLFF.

As DNA, the CDR3 is TGTGCCAGCAGCTTAATCGTGGCGGATGAGCAGTTCTTC. It is translated as CASSLIVADEQFF. V usage is TRBV11-3 and J usage is TRBJ2-1; D remains unclear. The V and J ends lost 2 bases and 8 bases respectively, with 10 bases between them. The CDR3 extends over 13 amino acids. Germline CDR1 SGHNT, CDR2 YENEEA.

The chain employs TRBV4-2 and TRBJ2-5; 15 positions match TRBD2. Germline CDR1 LGHNA, CDR2 YNFKEQ. The CDR3 covers 17 residues. V shed 4 bases, J shed 4 bases, and the junction held 7 bases outside the gene matches. Here the CDR3 DNA reads TGTGCCAGCAGCCGCGGACTAGCGGGAGGGCCATCAGAGACCCAGTACTTC. Protein sequence: CASSRGLAGGPSETQYF.

The chain joins TRBV11-3 to TRBJ1-4; 8 nucleotides line up with TRBD1. The length of the CDR3 is 15 residues. CDR1 and CDR2 (germline): SGHNT, YENEEA. Trimming removed 5 bases from V and 5 bases from J; junction bases left unmatched: 7. The CDR3 loop is CASSKRDRINEKLFF. CDR3 sequence (DNA): TGTGCCAGCAGCAAGAGGGACAGGATAAATGAAAAACTGTTTTTT.

This chain links TRBV14 with TRBJ2-7; possibly TRBD2 for D (5 bases). The CDR3 runs to 18 residues. In germline, CDR1 is SGHDN, CDR2 FVKESK. Deletions cut 1 base from V and 5 bases from J, with 24 bases between. The CDR3 DNA sequence: TGTGCCAGCAGCCAAGTTAGCGTTGGCCTGGGGTGGGCCCACGAGCAGTACTTC. Amino acid sequence: CASSQVSVGLGWAHEQYF.

This sequence joins TRBV2 and TRBJ1-5, with D perhaps TRBD1 (6 bases). CDR1 is SNHLY and CDR2 is FYNNEI in the germline V gene. The germline V and J ends were trimmed by 5 bases and 0 bases, with 11 bases remaining between them. This CDR3 comprises 15 residues. The CDR3 DNA sequence: TGTGCCAGCAGTCTGCAGGGGAATAGCAATCAGCCCCAGCATTTT. Translation gives CASSLQGNSNQPQHF.

The V gene is TRBV5-1, the J gene TRBJ2-3, with a tentative D call TRBD2 (5 bases). This CDR3 region has 16 residues. The germline CDR1 and CDR2 sequences are SGHRS and YFSETQ. V was clipped by 0 bases and J by 3 bases, with 14 bases between them. The CDR3 DNA reads as TGCGCCAGCAGCTTGGGAGGGAGTGCTTGGACAGATACGCAGTATTTT. This codes for CASSLGGSAWTDTQYF.

This chain uses TRBV5-5 with TRBJ2-7; D possibly corresponds to TRBD1 (7 bases). V lost 4 bases and J lost 3, with 17 bases in between. This CDR3 is 15 amino acids long. Germline V lookup: CDR1 SGHKS, CDR2 YYEKEE (reference sequence). CDR3 loop: CASSQGGGSFYEQYF. In nucleotides, the CDR3 is TGTGCCAGCAGCCAGGGGGGCGGGTCATTCTACGAGCAGTACTTC.

This chain links TRBV5-4 with TRBJ2-1, with TRBD2 matching 14 bases. The ends lost 4 bases at V and 0 bases at J; junction bases unmatched: 9. CDR3 size: 19 residues. Germline V gene lookup returns CDR1 SGHNT and CDR2 YYREEE (reference sequence). This CDR3 reads CASSPGTSGGLSSYNEQFF. CDR3 nucleotides: TGTGCCAGCAGCCCCGGGACTAGCGGGGGCCTGAGCTCCTACAATGAGCAGTTCTTC. The complete variable domain, with remaining parts taken from reference TRBV5-4 and TRBJ2-1, reads ETGVTQSPTHLIKTRGQQVTLRCSSQSGHNTVSWYQQALGQGPQFIFQYYREEENGRGNFPPRFSGLQFPNYSSELNVNALELDDSALYLCASSPGTSGGLSSYNEQFFGPGTRLTVL.

The chain recombines TRBV7-3 with TRBJ2-6; TRBD2 might be the D (5 bases). Germline loops: CDR1 SGHTA, CDR2 FQGTGA. The CDR3 spans 16 residues. Trimming stripped 5 bases from V and 4 bases from J, with 15 bases between. This CDR3 is CASSRMRVSGANVLTF. CDR3 coding DNA: TGTGCCAGCAGCCGAATGAGGGTCTCGGGGGCCAACGTCCTGACTTTC.

The gene calls are TRBV21-1 and TRBJ2-1; TRBD2, the table's D call, was not compared with the DNA. TRBV21-1 is shown as a pseudogene. This CDR3 is 14 amino acids long. The CDR3 DNA reads as TGTGCCAGCAGCACTCGCGGGGGACCTAATGAGCAGTTCTTC. This codes for CASSTRGGPNEQFF.

The chain recombines TRBV18 with TRBJ1-2; 8 nucleotides line up with TRBD1. The V gene's germline CDR1 is KGHSH and CDR2 LQKENI. J was trimmed by 4 bases and V by 3 bases; bases with no gene match: 7. The CDR3 contains 15 residues. CDR3 DNA: TGTGCCAGCTCACCGAGGACAGGGCAAACCTATGGCTACACCTTC. Protein sequence: CASSPRTGQTYGYTF.

The rearrangement joins TRBV4-3 to TRBJ1-2; 7 nucleotides agree with TRBD1. Losses at the gene ends were 0 bases for V and 0 bases for J; bases not matched to a gene: 7. CDR1 is LGHNA and CDR2 is YSLEER in the germline V gene. The CDR3 has 17 amino acids. The chain's CDR3 is CASSQESRGGPNYGYTF. The CDR3 DNA sequence: TGCGCCAGCAGCCAAGAATCTAGAGGGGGCCCTAACTATGGCTACACCTTC.

V is TRBV12-5 and J is TRBJ2-5; D unclear. V shed 3 bases and J shed 1 base, with 3 bases lying between them. The CDR3 sequence is 12 residues long. Germline CDR1 LGHNT, CDR2 FRNRAP. This CDR3 reads CASGFLQETQYF. The CDR3 DNA reads TGTGCTAGTGGTTTTCTCCAAGAGACCCAGTACTTC.